A single sample gave rise to the 26 T cell receptor beta chains below, sequenced in a study of cytomegalovirus exposure and HLA in healthy donors. Only in-frame clones appear in the TCRdb table, and some are missing; sequencing was by immunoSEQ multiplex PCR. Altogether roughly 250,000 clones are present, roughly 89% being singletons, with the ten largest covering about 0.36%. The sample consisted of PBMCs. The source is a woman under 30 in good health and CMV-seronegative.

V usage is TRBV27 and J usage is TRBJ2-7; possible D gene TRBD1, 5 bases. CDR1 and CDR2 (germline): MNHEY, SMNVEV (reference sequence). The V and J ends lost 0 bases and 7 bases respectively, with 13 bases between them. This CDR3 has 14 residues. The CDR3 loop is CASSLSAGLGEQYF. In DNA form, the CDR3 reads TGTGCCAGCAGTTTATCTGCAGGGCTGGGAGAGCAGTACTTC.

On this clone itself: Other DNA sequences in this specimen translate into the identical CDR3. The V call is TRBV13, the J call TRBJ2-2; D remains ambiguous. Trimming pared 5 bases from V and 5 bases from J, leaving 6 bases between. This CDR3 spans 12 amino acids. Looked up from germline, CDR1 is PRHDT and CDR2 is FYEKMQ (reference sequence). The CDR3 region has the DNA TGTGCCAGCAGCCCACAAACCGGGGAGCTGTTTTTT. It translates to CASSPQTGELFF.

CDR3 sequence: CASSLEGGLNYGYTF. The DNA of the CDR3 is TGTGCCAGCAGCTTAGAAGGCGGGCTGAACTATGGCTACACCTTC. V and J are TRBV7-8 and TRBJ1-2; D is uncertain. V lost 1 base and J 2 bases, leaving 11 bases between the germline ends. The germline CDR1 and CDR2 sequences are SGHVS and FQNEAQ. This CDR3 is 15 amino acids long.

V gene TRBV5-6 combines with J gene TRBJ2-7, with 8 bases that match TRBD2. CDR1 and CDR2 (germline): SGHDT, YYEEEE. This CDR3 is 15 amino acids long. Trimming cost V 0 bases and J 3 bases; bases outside gene matches: 5. CDR3 sequence (DNA): TGTGCCAGCAGCTTGGGAGGACTAGCTCTCTACGAGCAGTACGTC. Translated: CASSLGGLALYEQYV.

With regard to this clone: This same CDR3 is encoded by further DNA sequences in the sample. The rearrangement uses TRBV5-1 and TRBJ2-5, with TRBD1 as a possible D gene (6 bases). Trimming removed 0 bases at V and 2 bases at J, with 11 bases between. The germline CDR1 and CDR2 sequences are SGHRS and YFSETQ. The CDR3 runs 15 residues. The CDR3 loop is CASSLGQGYQETQYF. CDR3 DNA sequence: TGCGCCAGCAGCTTGGGGCAGGGGTATCAAGAGACCCAGTACTTC.

The rearrangement links TRBV11-2 to TRBJ1-6; D gene ambiguous. There are 18 residues in the CDR3. The germline CDR1 and CDR2 sequences are SGHAT and FQNNGV. V lost 2 bases, J lost 9 bases, and 23 bases lay in between. CDR3 in amino acids: CASSLRVWAGKTVSPLHF. CDR3 nucleotides: TGTGCCAGCAGCTTACGGGTTTGGGCGGGCAAGACCGTTTCACCCCTCCACTTT.

The chain uses TRBV5-8 and TRBJ1-4; 9 positions agree with TRBD1. CDR3 length: 16 residues. Germline CDR1 and CDR2: SGHTS and YDEGEE. V dropped 0 bases and J dropped 5; count of bases not matched to a gene: 5. The CDR3 region is CASSLEGDRDNEKLFF. CDR3 sequence (DNA): TGTGCCAGCAGCTTGGAGGGGGACAGGGACAATGAAAAACTGTTTTTT. Supplemented by reference TRBV5-8 and TRBJ1-4, the full variable domain reads EAGVTQSPTHLIKTRGQQATLRCSPISGHTSVYWYQQALGLGLQFLLWYDEGEERNRGNFPPRFSGRQFPNYSSELNVNALELEDSALYLCASSLEGDRDNEKLFFGSGTQLSVL.

V is TRBV4-1 and J is TRBJ1-1; 9 bases agree with TRBD1. The CDR3 loop spans 15 amino acids. CDR1 is MGHRA, CDR2 YSYEKL, per germline. J lost 5 bases, V lost 4 bases, and 8 bases had no gene match. This CDR3 is CASSLLEGQGTEAFF. As DNA, the CDR3 is TGCGCCAGCAGCCTATTAGAGGGACAGGGAACTGAAGCTTTCTTT.

V and J are TRBV5-1 and TRBJ2-1; 9 nucleotides align to TRBD2. The CDR3 runs to 15 residues. Germline values: CDR1 SGHRS, CDR2 YFSETQ. Trimming removed 3 bases from V and 5 bases from J; junction bases left unmatched: 6. The chain's CDR3 is CASSSVAGVDNEQFF. CDR3 nucleotide sequence: TGCGCCAGCAGCTCCGTAGCGGGGGTCGACAATGAGCAGTTCTTC.

The rearrangement links TRBV6-5 to TRBJ1-2, with unresolved D. The CDR3 loop spans 11 amino acids. V was clipped by 10 bases and J by 2 bases, with 8 bases between them. Germline assignment: CDR1 MNHEY and CDR2 SVGAGI. CDR3 DNA sequence: TGTGCCACTACGGTAAACTATGGCTACACCTTC. It encodes CATTVNYGYTF.

This clone was detected once. This chain uses TRBV6-5 with TRBJ2-2; D is possibly TRBD2 (6 bases). The CDR3 is made up of 14 amino acids. V was cut by 6 bases and J by 0 bases, with 8 bases left in between. CDR1 and CDR2 (germline): MNHEY, SVGAGI. CDR3 region: CASRGEANTGELFF. The CDR3 DNA follows: TGTGCCAGCAGGGGGGAGGCGAACACCGGGGAGCTGTTTTTT.

The chain carries TRBV10-3 and TRBJ2-5; 7 bases map to TRBD1. This CDR3 region has 17 residues. CDR1 and CDR2 (germline): ENHRY, SYGVKD. V shed 2 bases and J 4 bases; nucleotides not matched to a gene: 13. CDR3 residues: CAISETIRQGSRETQYF. The CDR3 DNA sequence: TGTGCCATCAGTGAGACGATTAGACAGGGCTCGCGAGAGACCCAGTACTTC.

This clone came up a few times. This chain uses TRBV5-1 with TRBJ1-5; tentative D call: TRBD1 (5 bases). Trimming cost V 0 bases and J 12 bases, with 16 bases left between them. Germline CDR1 is SGHRS and CDR2 is YFSETQ. There are 14 residues in the CDR3. The CDR3 nucleotides are TGCGCCAGCAGCTTGGGTCTTTTCGGAGGGGACCAGCATTTT. Residues: CASSLGLFGGDQHF. Full variable domain (remainder filled in from reference TRBV5-1 and TRBJ1-5): KAGVTQTPRYLIKTRGQQVTLSCSPISGHRSVSWYQQTPGQGLQFLFEYFSETQRNKGNFPGRFSGRQFSNSRSEMNVSTLELGDSALYLCASSLGLFGGDQHFGDGTRLSIL.

The chain is built from TRBV27 and TRBJ1-1; 12 positions agree with TRBD1. The germline V gene encodes CDR1 MNHEY and CDR2 SMNVEV (reference sequence). This CDR3 contains 17 residues. V dropped 0 bases and J dropped 3; count of bases not matched to a gene: 5. CDR3 sequence: CASSLSGDRGLDTEAFF. The CDR3 region has the DNA TGTGCCAGCAGTTTATCGGGGGACAGGGGGCTTGACACTGAAGCTTTCTTT.

This rearrangement joins TRBV29-1 to TRBJ1-4; maybe TRBD1 (6 bases). Trimming took 0 bases from V and 8 from J, leaving 16 bases between them. CDR1 and CDR2 (germline): SQVTM, ANQGSEA. The CDR3 loop spans 15 amino acids. The CDR3 DNA is TGCAGCGTTGAAGATCCGGGGGGCGAATACGAAAAACTGTTTTTT. It translates to CSVEDPGGEYEKLFF.

The V and J genes are TRBV27 and TRBJ2-2; D might be TRBD1 (6 bases). This CDR3 is 15 amino acids long. CDR1 and CDR2 from the germline V gene are MNHEY and SMNVEV (reference sequence). Trimming left V 7 bases short and J 5 bases short, with 17 bases between. CDR3 DNA: TGTGCCAGCACTTCATGGACAGCTAAGACCGGGGAGCTGTTTTTT. This sequence encodes CASTSWTAKTGELFF.

J is TRBJ1-3 and V is TRBV4-3; D might be TRBD1 (6 bases). This CDR3 is built from 15 residues. V lost 1 base, J lost 0 bases, and 7 bases lay in between. The germline gives CDR1 LGHNA, CDR2 YSLEER. Written as DNA, the CDR3 is TGCGCCAGCAGCCAAGCCAGGGGCTCTGGAAACACCATATATTTT. It encodes CASSQARGSGNTIYF.

The chain employs TRBV7-8 and TRBJ1-1; D is perhaps TRBD1 (5 bases). The CDR3 runs 15 residues. Germline V lookup: CDR1 SGHVS, CDR2 FQNEAQ. V was trimmed by 2 bases and J by 4 bases, leaving 14 bases between them. In nucleotides, the CDR3 is TGTGCCAGCAGCTTAAGCGGGGGGGGGAGCACTGAAGCTTTCTTT. It encodes CASSLSGGGSTEAFF.

This chain uses TRBV18 with TRBJ1-1; maybe TRBD1 (6 bases). Germline loops: CDR1 KGHSH, CDR2 LQKENI. V was cut by 5 bases and J by 4 bases, with 14 bases left in between. The CDR3 has 14 residues. CDR3 DNA: TGTGCCAGCTCATTACAGGGATTCACCACTGAAGCTTTCTTT. It specifies CASSLQGFTTEAFF.

V gene TRBV9 combines with J gene TRBJ1-1, with 8 bases lining up with TRBD1. The CDR3 runs 16 residues. V was clipped by 2 bases and J by 0 bases; unmatched bases: 6. The V gene's germline CDR1 is SGDLS and CDR2 YYNGEE. The CDR3 here is CASSVQGATLNTEAFF. The CDR3 DNA reads as TGTGCCAGCAGCGTCCAGGGGGCGACCCTGAACACTGAAGCTTTCTTT.

This rearrangement joins TRBV4-1 to TRBJ1-2; no firm D call. From germline, CDR1 is MGHRA and CDR2 YSYEKL. The V and J ends lost 3 bases and 3 bases respectively, with 8 bases between them. CDR3 length: 13 amino acids. The CDR3 DNA follows: TGCGCCAGCAGCCAGGAGGCCTACTATGGCTACACCTTC. This translates into CASSQEAYYGYTF.

The genes are TRBV6-6 and TRBJ1-6; D may be TRBD1 (6 bases). Germline CDR1 MNHNY, CDR2 SVGAGI (reference sequence). The CDR3 is made up of 14 amino acids. Trimming pared 6 bases from V and 10 bases from J, leaving 16 bases between. The CDR3 DNA is TGTGCCAGCAGCCACGCGGGGGGCGGATCACCCCTCCACTTT. Translation: CASSHAGGGSPLHF.

V usage is TRBV5-8 and J usage is TRBJ1-5; perhaps TRBD1 as D (5 bases). Deletions cut 1 base from V and 4 bases from J, with 18 bases between. The CDR3 length is 17 residues. Germline values: CDR1 SGHTS, CDR2 YDEGEE. CDR3 protein: CASSLFGQGRPNQPQHF. DNA for the CDR3: TGTGCCAGCAGCTTGTTCGGGCAGGGTAGACCGAATCAGCCCCAGCATTTT.

V usage is TRBV5-1 and J usage is TRBJ2-2; maybe TRBD1 (5 bases). The CDR3 loop spans 14 amino acids. Germline CDR1 SGHRS, CDR2 YFSETQ. V shed 3 bases and J shed 3 bases, with 9 bases lying between them. The CDR3 spells CASSWGRYTGELFF. The CDR3 coding sequence is TGCGCCAGCAGCTGGGGCAGGTACACCGGGGAGCTGTTTTTT.

The genes are TRBV2 and TRBJ2-7; D may be TRBD1 (5 bases). From germline, CDR1 is SNHLY and CDR2 FYNNEI. CDR3 length: 14 residues. V was pared by 8 bases and J by 2 bases, with 16 bases between. This CDR3 reads CASGAPTAAYEQYF. The CDR3, as DNA: TGTGCCAGCGGAGCCCCGACAGCCGCCTACGAGCAGTACTTC.

V usage is TRBV4-1 and J usage is TRBJ1-1; D is undetermined. The CDR3 consists of 15 residues. Germline values: CDR1 MGHRA, CDR2 YSYEKL. Between the trimmed V and J ends, which lost 0 bases and 1 base, there was a span of 9 bases. CDR3 nucleotide sequence: TGCGCCAGCAGCCAAGAATTGGCCTCGAACACTGAAGCTTTCTTT. It encodes CASSQELASNTEAFF.